This TCR beta chain was sequenced for a study of blood T cell repertoires in COVID-19. Repertoires were generated with immunoSEQ multiplex PCR, while TCRdb's copy carries only in-frame clones and drops some. The profile shows approximately 130,000 clones, 60% to 80% of them singletons. The CDR3 spans 16 residues. The germline V and J ends were trimmed by 5 bases and 1 base, with 14 bases remaining between them. Germline V gene lookup returns CDR1 LNHNV and CDR2 YYDKDF (reference sequence). The receptor was derived from a human donor in a cohort sampled during active COVID-19. The chain joins TRBV15 to TRBJ2-2; tentatively, D is TRBD1 (6 bases). What was sequenced was peripheral blood. DNA for the CDR3: TGTGCCACCAGCCTTTTACAGGGATGGAACACCGGGGAGCTGTTTTTT. It translates to CATSLLQGWNTGELFF.